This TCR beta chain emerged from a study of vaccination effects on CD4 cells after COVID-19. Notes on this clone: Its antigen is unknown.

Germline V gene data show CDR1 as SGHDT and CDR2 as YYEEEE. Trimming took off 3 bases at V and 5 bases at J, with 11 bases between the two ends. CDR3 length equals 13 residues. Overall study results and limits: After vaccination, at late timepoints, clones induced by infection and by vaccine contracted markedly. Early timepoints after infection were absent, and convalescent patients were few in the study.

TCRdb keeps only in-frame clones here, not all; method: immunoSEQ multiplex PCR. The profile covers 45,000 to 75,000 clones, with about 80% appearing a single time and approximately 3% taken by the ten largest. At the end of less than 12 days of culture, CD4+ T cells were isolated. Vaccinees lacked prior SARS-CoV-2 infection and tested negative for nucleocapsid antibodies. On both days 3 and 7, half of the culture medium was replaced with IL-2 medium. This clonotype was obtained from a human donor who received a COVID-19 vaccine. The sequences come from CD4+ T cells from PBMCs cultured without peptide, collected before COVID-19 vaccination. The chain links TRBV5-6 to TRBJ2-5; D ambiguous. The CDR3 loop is CASSYGPEETQYF. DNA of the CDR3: TGTGCCAGCAGCTACGGACCGGAGGAGACCCAGTACTTC. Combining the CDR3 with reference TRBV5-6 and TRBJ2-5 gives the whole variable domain DAGVTQSPTHLIKTRGQQVTLRCSPKSGHDTVSWYQQALGQGPQFIFQYYEEEERQRGNFPDRFSGHQFPNYSSELNVNALLLGDSALYLCASSYGPEETQYFGPGTRLLVL.